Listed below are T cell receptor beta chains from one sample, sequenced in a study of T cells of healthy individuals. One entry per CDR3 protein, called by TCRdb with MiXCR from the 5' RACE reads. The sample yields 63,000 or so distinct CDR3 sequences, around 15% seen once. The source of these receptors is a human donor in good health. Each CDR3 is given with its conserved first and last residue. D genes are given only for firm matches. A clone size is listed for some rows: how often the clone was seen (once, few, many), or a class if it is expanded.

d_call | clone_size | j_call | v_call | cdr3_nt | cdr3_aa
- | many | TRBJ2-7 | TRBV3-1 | TGTGCCAGCAGCCGAAGCCGCCAGGGCTTCTACGAGCAGTACTTC | CASSRSRQGFYEQYF
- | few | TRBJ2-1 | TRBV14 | TGTGCCAGCAGCCAAGAGGCATGGGGGAATGAGCAGTTCTTC | CASSQEAWGNEQFF
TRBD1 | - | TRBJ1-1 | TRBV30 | TGTGCCTGGAGGGGACAGATGAACACTGAAGCTTTCTTT | CAWRGQMNTEAFF
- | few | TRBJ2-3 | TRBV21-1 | TGTGCCAGCAGCAAGAGGCAGGGGCCTATAGATACGCAGTATTTT | CASSKRQGPIDTQYF
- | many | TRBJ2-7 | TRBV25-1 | TGTGCCAGCAGTGACGGTCCAGCCGACGAGCAGTACTTC | CASSDGPADEQYF
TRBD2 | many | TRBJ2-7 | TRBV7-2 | TGTGCCAGCAGCTTAGGGGGGACTAGTAACTACGAGCAGTACTTC | CASSLGGTSNYEQYF
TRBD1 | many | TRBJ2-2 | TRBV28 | TGTGCCAGCATTCTCAGGGGGCGGTCCGGGGAGCTGTTTTTT | CASILRGRSGELFF
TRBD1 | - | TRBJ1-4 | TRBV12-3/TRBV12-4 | TGTGCCAGCAGCCCCACTCGGACAGGGGGAAATGAAAAACTGTTTTTT | CASSPTRTGGNEKLFF
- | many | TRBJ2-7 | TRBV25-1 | TGTGCCAGCAGTGATAGTGGAGGGGGGTCACCCTACGAGCAGTACTTC | CASSDSGGGSPYEQYF
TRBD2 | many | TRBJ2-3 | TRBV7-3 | TGTGCCAGCAGCCGGGGACTAGCGGGAGGGCCTGCAGATACGCAGTATTTT | CASSRGLAGGPADTQYF
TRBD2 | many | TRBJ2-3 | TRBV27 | TGTGCCAGCAGTTTAGGGGTAGCGGGGGGGCAAGATACGCAGTATTTT | CASSLGVAGGQDTQYF
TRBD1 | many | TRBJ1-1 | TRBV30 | TGTGCCACCAACCCCCCAGGGGGGACTGAAGCTTTCTTT | CATNPPGGTEAFF
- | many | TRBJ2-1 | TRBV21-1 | TGTGCCAGCAGAAAGACAGGGTTCGACAATGAGCAGTTCTTC | CASRKTGFDNEQFF
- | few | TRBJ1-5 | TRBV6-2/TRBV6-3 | TGTGCCAGCAGTCCCCGTCGGAGCAATCAGCCCCAGCATTTT | CASSPRRSNQPQHF
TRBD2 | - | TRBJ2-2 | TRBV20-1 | TGCAGTGCTGCTTTGATAGCGGGAGGTTTGGCCGGGGAGCTGTTTTTT | CSAALIAGGLAGELFF
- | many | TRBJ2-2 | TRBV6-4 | TGTGCCAGCAGTGACAGGGCCACCGGGGAGCTGTTTTTT | CASSDRATGELFF
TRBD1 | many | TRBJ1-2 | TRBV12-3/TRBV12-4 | TGTGCCAGCAGTTTACTGGGACAGGGGAATGGCTACACCTTC | CASSLLGQGNGYTF
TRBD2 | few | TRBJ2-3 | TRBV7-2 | TGTGCCAGCAGCCGACTAGCGGGGGGGGATACGCAGTATTTT | CASSRLAGGDTQYF
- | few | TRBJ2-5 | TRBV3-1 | TGTGCCAGCAGCCAAAGTCACCAAGAGACCCAGTACTTC | CASSQSHQETQYF
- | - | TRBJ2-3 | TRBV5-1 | TGCGCCAGCAGCCCCGGGGTAGCGGGCACAGATACGCAGTATTTT | CASSPGVAGTDTQYF
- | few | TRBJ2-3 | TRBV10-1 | TGCGCCAGCAGTGAGATCGGGGGAGTGGCAGATACGCAGTATTTT | CASSEIGGVADTQYF
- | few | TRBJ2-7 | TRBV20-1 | TGCAGTGCTACCCCTGCGTTATTGGGGCTCCATTACGAGCAGTACTTC | CSATPALLGLHYEQYF
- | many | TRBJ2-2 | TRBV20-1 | TGCAGTGCTAGAAATAAGTCTGGTATCGGGGAGCTGTTTTTT | CSARNKSGIGELFF
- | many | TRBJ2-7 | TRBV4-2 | TGTGCCAGCAGCCAAGAAATAGGGGTCCCTTCCTACGAGCAGTACTTC | CASSQEIGVPSYEQYF
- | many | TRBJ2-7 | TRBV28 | TGTGCCAGCAGCTTTAGCTACGAGCAGTACTTC | CASSFSYEQYF
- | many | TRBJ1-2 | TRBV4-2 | TGTGCCAGCAGCCAAGACGAGGATAGTGGCTACACCTTC | CASSQDEDSGYTF
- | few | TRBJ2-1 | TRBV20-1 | TGCAGTGCTAGAGGCCTACGGGCAGCATTCAATGAGCAGTTCTTC | CSARGLRAAFNEQFF
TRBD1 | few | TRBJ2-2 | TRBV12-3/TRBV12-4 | TGTGCCAGCAGACCGGGACAGGGCAACACCGGGGAGCTGTTTTTT | CASRPGQGNTGELFF
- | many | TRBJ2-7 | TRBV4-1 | TGCGCCAGCAGCCAAGAAACGAGCTTGGGGGGCGAGCAGTACTTC | CASSQETSLGGEQYF
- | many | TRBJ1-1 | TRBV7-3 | TGTGCCAGCAGCGAAAGGGAGAGAGATGAAGCTTTCTTT | CASSERERDEAFF
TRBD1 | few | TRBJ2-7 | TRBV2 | TGTGCCAGCAGTGAGGACAGGGGCATCGAGCAGTACTTC | CASSEDRGIEQYF
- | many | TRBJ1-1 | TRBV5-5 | TGTGCCAGCAGCTTGGAAGGGGTCGGCACTGAAGCTTTCTTT | CASSLEGVGTEAFF
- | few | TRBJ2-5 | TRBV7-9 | TGTGCCAGCAGCTTTTCCCGGGGGACTCAAGAGACCCAGTACTTC | CASSFSRGTQETQYF
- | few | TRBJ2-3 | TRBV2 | TGTGCCAGCAGAAACACGGATACGCAGTATTTT | CASRNTDTQYF
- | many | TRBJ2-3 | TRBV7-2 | TGTGCCAGCAGCTTAGGGAGTTTAGAGGGAGATACGCAGTATTTT | CASSLGSLEGDTQYF
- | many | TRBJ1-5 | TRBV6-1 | TGTGCCAGCAGTGAGATCCCAGGGGTGGGCAATCAGCCCCAGCATTTT | CASSEIPGVGNQPQHF
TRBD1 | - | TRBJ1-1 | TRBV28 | TGTGCCAGCAGTTTAAGAGGGACAGGAACTGAAGCTTTCTTT | CASSLRGTGTEAFF
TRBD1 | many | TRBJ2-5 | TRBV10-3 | TGTGCCATCAGTCCGGGACAGGGTCAAGAGACCCAGTACTTC | CAISPGQGQETQYF
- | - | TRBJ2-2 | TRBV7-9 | TGTGCCAGCAGCTCCAACCGGTATGGGGCCGGGGCCGACACCGGGGAGCTGTTTTTT | CASSSNRYGAGADTGELFF
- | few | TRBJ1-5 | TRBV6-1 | TGTGCCAGCCACTCACAGGTCGTAGGCAATCAGCCCCAGCATTTT | CASHSQVVGNQPQHF
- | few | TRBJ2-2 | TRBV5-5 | TGTGCCAGCAGCTTGAGTGGGCCGGGCACCGGGGAGCTGTTTTTT | CASSLSGPGTGELFF
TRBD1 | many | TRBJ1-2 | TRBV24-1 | TGTGCCACCAGTGATCCAGGACAGGGAGGGCGAGGCTACACCTTC | CATSDPGQGGRGYTF
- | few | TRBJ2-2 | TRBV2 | TGTGCCAGCAGTGAAGCTGGTTATGGCGACACCGGGGAGCTGTTTTTT | CASSEAGYGDTGELFF
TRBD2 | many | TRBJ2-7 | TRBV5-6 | TGTGCCAGCAGCTTGGGGACCGGGACTAGCGGGAGGGCCTCCGAGCAGTACTTC | CASSLGTGTSGRASEQYF
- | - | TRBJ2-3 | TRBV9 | TGTGCCAGCAGCGTAGAGGGAGCACCGCAGAGCACAGATACGCAGTATTTT | CASSVEGAPQSTDTQYF
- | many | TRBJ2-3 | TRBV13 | TGTGCCAGCAGCCCCCCTGCGCCCCTGGCAGATACGCAGTATTTT | CASSPPAPLADTQYF
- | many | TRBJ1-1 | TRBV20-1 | TGCAGTGCCAATCTTCGACCCCTCTTGAACACTGAAGCTTTCTTT | CSANLRPLLNTEAFF
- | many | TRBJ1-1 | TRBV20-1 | TGCAGTGCTAGGGTATCCGAAGCTTTCTTT | CSARVSEAFF
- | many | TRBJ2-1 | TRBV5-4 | TGTGCCACTAGCGTGAACTACAATGAGCAGTTCTTC | CATSVNYNEQFF
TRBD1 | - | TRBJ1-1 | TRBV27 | TGTGCCAGCAGTTCGTGGGACAGGGTTAACACTGAAGCTTTCTTT | CASSSWDRVNTEAFF
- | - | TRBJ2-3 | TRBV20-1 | TGCAGTGCCACGGGGCCGGGCCATACGCAGTATTTT | CSATGPGHTQYF
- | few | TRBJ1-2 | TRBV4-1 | TGCGCCAGCAGCCAAGATCTTACGGCGGTCGCTAACTATGGCTACACCTTC | CASSQDLTAVANYGYTF
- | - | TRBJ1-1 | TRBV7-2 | TGTGCCAGCAGCTTTAAGGCGAACACTGAAGCTTTCTTT | CASSFKANTEAFF
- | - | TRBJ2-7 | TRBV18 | TGTGCCAGCTCACCAGGTCCGGGTATGTACGAGCAGTACTTC | CASSPGPGMYEQYF
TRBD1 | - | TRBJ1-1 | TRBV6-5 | TGTGCCAGCAGGCCGGGACAGGGTGACACTGAAGCTTTCTTT | CASRPGQGDTEAFF
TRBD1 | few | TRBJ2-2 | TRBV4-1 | TGCGCCAGCAGGACAGGGGCGAACACCGGGGAGCTGTTTTTT | CASRTGANTGELFF
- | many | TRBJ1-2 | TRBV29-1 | TGCAGCGTTCGTAATGGACAAGACTATGGCTACACCTTC | CSVRNGQDYGYTF
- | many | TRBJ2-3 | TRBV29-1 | TGCAGCGTTGCGATGCGATTAAACACAGATACGCAGTATTTT | CSVAMRLNTDTQYF
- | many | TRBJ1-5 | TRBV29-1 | TGCAGCGTTCAGGGACACGACAATCAGCCCCAGCATTTT | CSVQGHDNQPQHF